The 6 T cell receptor beta chains reported below all come from one sample, sequenced in a study of T cells in Graves' hyperthyroidism and ophthalmopathy. Amplification yielded TCR beta CDR3 regions, with RNA transcripts as the source. Primed by the HTBI set, a first-round RT-PCR was run on the TCR CDR3. TCRdb processed the multiplex PCR reads anew with MiXCR; each CDR3 protein has one entry. Of 85,000 to 110,000 distinct CDR3 sequences in the sample, less than 55% were seen once. Sequenced material: blood. These receptors originate from a man aged 40-49 years with Graves' hyperthyroidism.

This clonotype has a count of ten or more. The chain couples TRBV5-4 to TRBJ2-1, with D hard to call. The length of the CDR3 is 12 residues. Germline V gene sequence: CDR1 SGHNT, CDR2 YYREEE (reference sequence). V was trimmed by 0 bases and J by 10 bases, leaving 8 bases between them. The CDR3 sequence is CASSLEASEQFF. The CDR3 DNA reads as TGTGCCAGCAGCTTGGAAGCCAGCGAGCAGTTCTTC.

The rearrangement joins TRBV6-2 or TRBV6-3 to TRBJ2-6; no firm D call. Germline CDR1 MNHEY, CDR2 SVGEGT. V dropped 8 bases and J dropped 0 bases, with 11 bases sitting between them. The CDR3 has 15 residues. The CDR3 reads CASGRVVSGANVLTF. CDR3 nucleotide sequence: TGTGCCAGCGGTAGAGTCGTCTCTGGGGCCAACGTCCTGACTTTC.

This clonotype was counted many times. CDR3 coding DNA: TGTGCCAGCAGCTCCTACACAGATACGCAGTATTTT. This translates into CASSSYTDTQYF. This chain uses TRBV11-2 with TRBJ2-3; D ambiguous. Deletions cut 4 bases from V and 2 bases from J, with 4 bases between. Germline CDR1 is SGHAT and CDR2 is FQNNGV. The CDR3 has 12 residues.

The CDR3 DNA follows: TGTGCCAGTAGTATTGGCACCGGGACGGCGGATGGCTACACCTTC. This gives the protein CASSIGTGTADGYTF. The V and J genes are TRBV19 and TRBJ1-2; D possibly corresponds to TRBD1 (5 bases). The CDR3 covers 15 residues. Germline loops: CDR1 LNHDA, CDR2 SQIVND (reference sequence). The V end lost 3 bases, the J end lost 6 bases, and 17 bases lay between the germline ends.

Remarks on this clonotype: The conserved final phenylalanine or tryptophan is absent from the CDR3, which likely points to a read error. The chain's CDR3 is CASSLLGAARYGYTS. CDR3 in DNA: TGTGCCAGTAGCTTGTTGGGGGCAGCACGGTATGGCTACACCTCC. The rearrangement links TRBV19 to TRBJ1-2; tentative D call: TRBD1 (6 bases). Germline V gives CDR1 LNHDA, CDR2 SQIVND (reference sequence). The CDR3 loop spans 15 amino acids. Trimming pared 6 bases from V and 5 bases from J, leaving 19 bases between.

This clonotype was detected many times. V is TRBV7-9 and J is TRBJ2-3; 9 positions agree with TRBD2. This CDR3 region has 18 residues. V shed 4 bases and J 5 bases; nucleotides not matched to a gene: 16. Germline V gives CDR1 SEHNR, CDR2 FQNEAQ (reference sequence). For the CDR3, the DNA is TGTGCCAGCAGCTCGCCGGAGACTAGCGGTCAGGGGGAAGATACGCAGTATTTT. It specifies CASSSPETSGQGEDTQYF. The entire variable domain, with the rest obtained from reference TRBV7-9 and TRBJ2-3, is as follows: DTGVSQNPRHKITKRGQNVTFRCDPISEHNRLYWYRQTLGQGPEFLTYFQNEAQLEKSRLLSDRFSAERPKGSFSTLEIQRTEQGDSAMYLCASSSPETSGQGEDTQYFGPGTRLTVL.